The 9 T cell receptor beta chains in this list originate from one sample, sequenced in a study of OX40 agonist ivuxolimab in advanced cancers. Generated by immunoSEQ multiplex PCR, the TCRdb table keeps only in-frame clones and is missing some. The repertoire holds about 49,000 clones, with 84% as singletons. This material consisted of CD4+ or CD8+ T cells sorted from blood, taken in a trial of the OX40 agonist ivuxolimab. The receptors shown here come from an adult with an advanced solid tumor such as melanoma, head and neck, liver or kidney cancer.

This rearrangement joins TRBV6-1 to TRBJ2-1; D is undetermined. This CDR3 is 15 amino acids long. Germline V gene lookup returns CDR1 MNHNS and CDR2 SASEGT. Trimming shortened V by 6 bases and J by 0 bases, and 12 bases separated the two germline ends. The CDR3 DNA reads as TGTGCCAGCAGGGGCGCCGGTCACTCCTACAATGAGCAGTTCTTC. Translated: CASRGAGHSYNEQFF.

This chain links TRBV6-5 with TRBJ1-1; no definite D call. V shed 2 bases and J shed 1 base, with 5 bases lying between them. Looked up from germline, CDR1 is MNHEY and CDR2 is SVGAGI. This CDR3 has 13 residues. CDR3 amino acids: CASSYVANTEAFF. In nucleotides, the CDR3 is TGTGCCAGCAGTTACGTCGCGAACACTGAAGCTTTCTTT.

This clone occurred a few times. The chain carries TRBV7-9 and TRBJ1-2; D unresolved. Germline V gene lookup returns CDR1 SEHNR and CDR2 FQNEAQ (reference sequence). This CDR3 is 18 amino acids long. The V gene lost 7 bases and the J gene lost 6 bases, with 30 bases spanning the gap. The CDR3 DNA reads as TGTGCCAGCACTTACTCGCGGCAGGCGGGCCACTCGTTAAATGGCTACACCTTC. This encodes CASTYSRQAGHSLNGYTF.

This rearrangement joins TRBV4-1 to TRBJ2-1; 8 bases fit TRBD2. The trim removed 0 bases at V and 4 bases at J, leaving 5 bases unmatched. The CDR3 has 16 amino acids. Germline V gene data show CDR1 as MGHRA and CDR2 as YSYEKL. The CDR3 protein is CASSQETSADYNEQFF. The DNA for the CDR3 is TGCGCCAGCAGCCAAGAGACTAGCGCCGATTACAATGAGCAGTTCTTC.

The chain links TRBV4-3 to TRBJ2-2; no clear D. Germline CDR1 reads LGHNA; CDR2 reads YSLEER. Trimming removed 1 base at V and 0 bases at J, with 3 bases between. The CDR3 sequence is 14 residues long. For the CDR3, the DNA is TGCGCCAGCAGCCAAGGATCGAACACCGGGGAGCTGTTTTTT. It translates to CASSQGSNTGELFF.

This clone is a singleton in its sample. The chain recombines TRBV18 with TRBJ1-4; 8 bases map to TRBD1. The CDR3 covers 14 residues. With 3 bases clipped from V and 8 bases from J, the junction kept 5 bases outside the gene matches. The germline CDR1 and CDR2 sequences are KGHSH and LQKENI. The CDR3 here is CASSPQQGGEKLFF. The CDR3 DNA is TGTGCCAGCTCACCGCAACAGGGGGGCGAAAAACTGTTTTTT.

The chain couples TRBV11-2 to TRBJ2-2, with D tentatively TRBD1 (6 bases). The V and J ends lost 7 bases and 4 bases respectively, with 16 bases between them. Germline CDR1 is SGHAT and CDR2 is FQNNGV. There are 15 residues in the CDR3. CDR3 in DNA: TGTGCCAGCACCGGTCAGGGACAAATCACCGGGGAGCTGTTTTTT. Protein sequence: CASTGQGQITGELFF.

The chain joins TRBV7-2 to TRBJ2-2, with TRBD1 identical over 10 bases. J was trimmed by 7 bases and V by 7 bases; bases with no gene match: 6. The V gene's germline CDR1 is SGHTA and CDR2 FQGNSA. This CDR3 is 14 amino acids long. CDR3 loop: CASTLGQGFGELFF. As DNA, the CDR3 is TGTGCCAGCACCTTGGGACAGGGGTTCGGGGAGCTGTTTTTT.

The V and J genes are TRBV5-1 and TRBJ1-1, with D perhaps matching TRBD1 (6 bases). Germline lookup yields CDR1 SGHRS and CDR2 YFSETQ. V was cut by 5 bases and J by 4 bases, with 18 bases left in between. The CDR3 spans 15 residues. Written as DNA, the CDR3 is TGCGCCAGCAGTGATGATAACAGGGTAGCCACTGAAGCTTTCTTT. This translates into CASSDDNRVATEAFF. Combining the CDR3 with reference TRBV5-1 and TRBJ1-1 gives the whole variable domain KAGVTQTPRYLIKTRGQQVTLSCSPISGHRSVSWYQQTPGQGLQFLFEYFSETQRNKGNFPGRFSGRQFSNSRSEMNVSTLELGDSALYLCASSDDNRVATEAFFGQGTRLTVV.